Shown below are 14 T cell receptor beta chains from a single sample sequenced in a study of naive and memory T cell subsets. Points from the study as a whole: A few larger clonotypes appeared in naive repertoires, especially CD8, possibly memory cells re-expressing CD45RA.

Which antigens these TCRs recognize remains unknown. Both TRBC1 and TRBC2 were covered by a beta constant-region primer of two equimolar oligonucleotides. Four rounds of PCR amplified the ligated cDNA using nested alpha and beta constant-region primers plus SP2. From the UMI-ligation and nested PCR reads, TCRdb called clonotypes with MiXCR, one entry per CDR3 protein. The sample lists about 150,000 distinct CDR3 sequences, 20% to 25% occurring once. Sequenced material: naive CD4+ T cells from blood. The source of these receptors is a human donor in good health.

This clonotype was picked up a small number of times. The gene calls are TRBV2 and TRBJ2-2, with 9 bases that match TRBD2. In germline, CDR1 is SNHLY, CDR2 FYNNEI. The ends lost 5 bases at V and 3 bases at J; junction bases unmatched: 4. CDR3 length equals 15 residues. CDR3 sequence reads: CASSRVAGDTGELFF. CDR3 coding DNA: TGTGCCAGCAGTAGGGTAGCGGGAGACACCGGGGAGCTGTTTTTT.

The chain joins TRBV20-1 to TRBJ2-5; D gene ambiguous. The CDR3 loop spans 18 amino acids. Trimming cost V 1 base and J 5 bases, with 26 bases left between them. Germline CDR1 DFQATT, CDR2 SNEGSKA (reference sequence). CDR3 region: CSARGVGWEFGQVETQYF. In DNA form, the CDR3 reads TGCAGTGCTAGAGGGGTCGGGTGGGAATTTGGCCAGGTGGAGACCCAGTACTTC.

This clonotype was found a few times. V gene TRBV20-1 combines with J gene TRBJ2-7; tentative D call: TRBD1 (6 bases). Germline CDR1 DFQATT, CDR2 SNEGSKA (reference sequence). Between the trimmed V and J ends, which lost 1 base and 1 base, there was a span of 8 bases. The CDR3 runs to 13 residues. The CDR3 DNA follows: TGCAGTGCTAGAGTACAGGGATCCTACGAGCAGTACTTC. Its protein is CSARVQGSYEQYF.

This clonotype was detected only a few times. This chain links TRBV30 with TRBJ2-7; no firm D call. Trimming shortened V by 2 bases and J by 3 bases, and 5 bases separated the two germline ends. In germline, CDR1 is GTSNPN, CDR2 SVGIG (reference sequence). This CDR3 comprises 11 residues. The chain's CDR3 is CAWSSFYEQYF. The CDR3 DNA reads TGTGCCTGGAGTAGTTTCTACGAGCAGTACTTC.

This clonotype was detected only once. The V and J genes are TRBV20-1 and TRBJ1-3; possibly TRBD1 for D (5 bases). Germline CDR1 DFQATT, CDR2 SNEGSKA (reference sequence). Trimming removed 3 bases at V and 0 bases at J, with 12 bases between. The CDR3 sequence is 15 residues long. The DNA for the CDR3 is TGCAGTGCTAGGGTGGGGGAAAGCTCTGGAAACACCATATATTTT. Its protein product is CSARVGESSGNTIYF.

This sequence joins TRBV6-5 and TRBJ2-6, with D unclear. Trimming stripped 2 bases from V and 0 bases from J, with 11 bases between. The CDR3 runs to 17 residues. The V gene's germline CDR1 is MNHEY and CDR2 SVGAGI. CDR3 residues: CASSYEAPSSGANVLTF. The CDR3 DNA is TGTGCCAGCAGTTACGAAGCGCCGAGCTCTGGGGCCAACGTCCTGACTTTC.

V is TRBV18 and J is TRBJ2-1; 9 bases are a match to TRBD1. Germline CDR1 reads KGHSH; CDR2 reads LQKENI. Trimming at V came to 6 bases and at J to 7 bases, leaving 10 bases not matched to a gene. The CDR3 is 15 amino acids. The chain's CDR3 is CASSLGQGQMNEQFF. In DNA form, the CDR3 reads TGTGCCAGCTCCCTTGGACAGGGGCAGATGAATGAGCAGTTCTTC.

The chain is built from TRBV7-2 and TRBJ2-7; 8 bases are shared with TRBD1. Per the germline V gene, CDR1 is SGHTA and CDR2 is FQGNSA. There are 17 residues in the CDR3. Losses at the gene ends were 3 bases for V and 4 bases for J; bases not matched to a gene: 14. The CDR3 loop is CASSFYWTGPRTYEQYF. Written as DNA, the CDR3 is TGTGCCAGCAGCTTTTACTGGACAGGGCCCCGCACTTACGAGCAGTACTTC.

V gene TRBV7-8 combines with J gene TRBJ1-6; tentatively, D is TRBD1 (6 bases). The V end lost 1 base, the J end lost 10 bases, and 11 bases lay between the germline ends. Germline lookup yields CDR1 SGHVS and CDR2 FQNEAQ. The CDR3 consists of 14 residues. The CDR3 loop reads CASSLEQGFSPLHF. In DNA, the CDR3 is TGTGCCAGCAGCTTAGAACAGGGTTTCTCACCCCTCCACTTT.

This clonotype was counted many times. The rearrangement links TRBV7-6 to TRBJ2-1, with TRBD2 matching 7 bases. The CDR3 sequence is 16 residues long. The germline CDR1 and CDR2 sequences are SGHVS and FNYEAQ. J was trimmed by 6 bases and V by 1 base; bases with no gene match: 9. The DNA for the CDR3 is TGTGCCAGCAGCTTAGGAGGGCTAGCGGTAGCCAATGAGCAGTTCTTC. Translated: CASSLGGLAVANEQFF.

The chain has TRBV7-9 and TRBJ1-1; D is uncertain. Trimming left V 2 bases short and J 5 bases short, with 12 bases between. The CDR3 has 14 amino acids. CDR1 and CDR2 (germline): SEHNR, FQNEAQ (reference sequence). CDR3 nucleotide sequence: TGTGCCAGCAGCTTACAATCCGTCGGGACTGAAGCTTTCTTT. Its protein is CASSLQSVGTEAFF.

This clonotype occurred a few times. The chain combines TRBV20-1 with TRBJ2-5; a possible D gene is TRBD2 (6 bases). Trimming cost V 3 bases and J 2 bases, with 16 bases left between them. Germline-derived CDR1 and CDR2 are DFQATT and SNEGSKA (reference sequence). The CDR3 loop spans 15 amino acids. CDR3 bases: TGCAGTGCTAGTTCCTCGGGGACTGAACAAGAGACCCAGTACTTC. This encodes CSASSSGTEQETQYF.

The chain is built from TRBV5-1 and TRBJ2-5; a possible D gene is TRBD1 (6 bases). Germline CDR1 is SGHRS and CDR2 is YFSETQ. Trimming pared 2 bases from V and 2 bases from J, leaving 19 bases between. This CDR3 comprises 17 residues. The CDR3 DNA reads as TGCGCCAGCAGCTTAGGTCAGGGGCCCCCAGCGCAAGAGACCCAGTACTTC. Protein product: CASSLGQGPPAQETQYF.

This clonotype was seen a handful of times. The chain carries TRBV20-1 and TRBJ2-7, with 7 nucleotides matching TRBD1. CDR3 length: 15 residues. V shed 4 bases and J 2 bases; nucleotides not matched to a gene: 11. Germline V gene sequence: CDR1 DFQATT, CDR2 SNEGSKA (reference sequence). CDR3 residues: CSAIDRARVTYEQYF. The DNA of the CDR3 is TGCAGTGCTATCGACAGGGCTCGCGTGACCTACGAGCAGTACTTC.